The T cell receptor (beta chain) described here comes from a study of T cells in Graves' hyperthyroidism and ophthalmopathy. TCR beta CDR3 region amplification was performed from RNA transcripts. During a first-round RT-PCR of the TCR CDR3, the HTBI primer set was used. In TCRdb, the multiplex PCR reads were re-called with MiXCR into one record per CDR3 protein. The table lists 500,000 to 650,000 distinct CDR3 sequences, roughly 17% of them singletons, with 17% in the top ten. The clonotype originates from a woman younger than 30 with Graves' ophthalmopathy. Sequences were obtained from blood.

The CDR3 DNA is TGCAGTGCGGGGACTGCCTCAAACATTCAGTACTTC. This encodes CSAGTASNIQYF. The V call is TRBV20-1, the J call TRBJ2-4, with D possibly being TRBD2 (6 bases). Trimming cost V 6 bases and J 6 bases, with 12 bases left between them. This CDR3 has 12 amino acids. Germline V gene lookup returns CDR1 DFQATT and CDR2 SNEGSKA (reference sequence).